The table lists the clone carrying this T cell receptor (beta chain) with a few counts. This sample stems from a study of blood T cell repertoires in COVID-19. Looking at the study overall: Acute and convalescent COVID-19 samples came from the United States, Italy and Spain. Sample material is recorded as cDNA or gDNA derived from T cells, B-cell-depleted T cells, or PBMCs.

Authors' analysis steps: Nucleated cell number was recorded as an estimate derived from reference gene primer amplification. Assay used: immunoSEQ multiplex PCR; TCRdb lists only in-frame clones, some missing. V, J and clone size derive from that table, while D and trimming were established from the DNA sequence. The sample holds about 72,000 clones, roughly 85% seen once. The source is a woman of 80 years or more with active or convalescent COVID-19. Sequencing was done on a sample of peripheral blood.

DNA for the CDR3: TGTGCCAGCAGCTTACGGTCGGGAGCCAGCACTCCGGATACGCAGTATTTT. It is translated as CASSLRSGASTPDTQYF. The chain combines TRBV11-2 with TRBJ2-3; D is perhaps TRBD2 (6 bases). The CDR3 sequence is 17 residues long. With 2 bases removed from V and 6 bases from J, the gap between germline ends came to 21 bases. Germline CDR1 SGHAT, CDR2 FQNNGV.